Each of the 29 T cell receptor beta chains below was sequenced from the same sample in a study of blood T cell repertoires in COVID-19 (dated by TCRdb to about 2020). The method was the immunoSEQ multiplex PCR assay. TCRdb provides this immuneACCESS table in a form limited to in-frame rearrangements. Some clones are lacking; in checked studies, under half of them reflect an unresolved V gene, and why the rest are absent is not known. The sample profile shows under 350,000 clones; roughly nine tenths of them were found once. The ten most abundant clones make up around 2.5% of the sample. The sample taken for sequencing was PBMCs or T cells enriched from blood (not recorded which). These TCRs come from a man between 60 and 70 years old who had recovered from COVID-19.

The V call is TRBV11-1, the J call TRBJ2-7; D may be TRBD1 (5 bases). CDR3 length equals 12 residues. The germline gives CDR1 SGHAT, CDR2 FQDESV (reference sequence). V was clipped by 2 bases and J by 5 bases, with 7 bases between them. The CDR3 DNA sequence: TGTGCCAGCAGCTTACAGGGTGACGAGCAGTACTTC. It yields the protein CASSLQGDEQYF.

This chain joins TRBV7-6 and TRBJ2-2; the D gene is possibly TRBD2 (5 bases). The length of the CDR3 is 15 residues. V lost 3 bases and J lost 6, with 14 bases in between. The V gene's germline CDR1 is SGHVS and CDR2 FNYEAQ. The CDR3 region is CASSFTRLTAGELFF. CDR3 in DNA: TGTGCCAGCAGCTTTACTAGGCTCACAGCCGGGGAGCTGTTTTTT.

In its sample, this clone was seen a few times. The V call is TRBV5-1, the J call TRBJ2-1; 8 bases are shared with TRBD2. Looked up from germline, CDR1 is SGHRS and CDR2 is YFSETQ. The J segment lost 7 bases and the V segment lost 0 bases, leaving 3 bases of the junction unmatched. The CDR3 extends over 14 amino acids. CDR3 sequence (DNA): TGCGCCAGCAGCTTGGCGGGAGGGCCTAATGAGCAGTTCTTC. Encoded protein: CASSLAGGPNEQFF.

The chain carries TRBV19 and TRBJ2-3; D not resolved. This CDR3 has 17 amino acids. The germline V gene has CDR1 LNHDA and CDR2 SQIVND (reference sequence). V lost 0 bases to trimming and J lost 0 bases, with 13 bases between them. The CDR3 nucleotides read TGTGCCAGTAGTATAGATCACGGTAATCCTAGCACAGATACGCAGTATTTT. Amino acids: CASSIDHGNPSTDTQYF.

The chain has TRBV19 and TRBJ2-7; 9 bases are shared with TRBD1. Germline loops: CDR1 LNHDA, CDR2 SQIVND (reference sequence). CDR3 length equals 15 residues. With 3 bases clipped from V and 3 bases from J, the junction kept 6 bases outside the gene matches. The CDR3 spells CASSIDGTGNYEQYF. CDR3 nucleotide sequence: TGTGCCAGTAGTATCGACGGGACAGGGAACTACGAGCAGTACTTC.

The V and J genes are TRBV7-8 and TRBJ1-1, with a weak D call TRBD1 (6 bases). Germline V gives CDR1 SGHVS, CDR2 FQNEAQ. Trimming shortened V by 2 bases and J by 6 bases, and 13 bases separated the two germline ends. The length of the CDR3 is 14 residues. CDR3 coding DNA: TGTGCCAGCAGCTTACGGGACACTCGCGCTGAAGCTTTCTTT. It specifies CASSLRDTRAEAFF.

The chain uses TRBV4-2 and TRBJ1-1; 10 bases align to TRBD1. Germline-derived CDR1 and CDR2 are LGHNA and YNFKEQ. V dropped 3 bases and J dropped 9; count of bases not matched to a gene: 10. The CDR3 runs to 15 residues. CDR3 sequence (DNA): TGTGCCAGCAGCCATCCCGGACAGGGGGGGCCCCAAGCTTTCTTT. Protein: CASSHPGQGGPQAFF.

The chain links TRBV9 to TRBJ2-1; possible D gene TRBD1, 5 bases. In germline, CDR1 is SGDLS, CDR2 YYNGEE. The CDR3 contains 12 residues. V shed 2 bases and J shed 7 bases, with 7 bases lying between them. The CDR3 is CASSVAGNEQFF. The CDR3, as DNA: TGTGCCAGCAGCGTTGCAGGGAATGAGCAGTTCTTC.

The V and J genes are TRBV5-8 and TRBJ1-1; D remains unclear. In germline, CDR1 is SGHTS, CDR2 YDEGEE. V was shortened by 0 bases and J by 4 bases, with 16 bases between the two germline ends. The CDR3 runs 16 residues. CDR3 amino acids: CASSLVALGTGTEAFF. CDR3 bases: TGTGCCAGCAGCTTGGTGGCTCTAGGCACGGGCACTGAAGCTTTCTTT.

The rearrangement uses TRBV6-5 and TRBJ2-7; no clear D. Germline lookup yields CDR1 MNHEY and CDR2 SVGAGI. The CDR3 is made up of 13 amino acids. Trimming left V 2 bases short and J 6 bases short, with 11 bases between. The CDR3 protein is CASSYAQASEQYF. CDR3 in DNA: TGTGCCAGCAGTTACGCTCAGGCATCCGAGCAGTACTTC.

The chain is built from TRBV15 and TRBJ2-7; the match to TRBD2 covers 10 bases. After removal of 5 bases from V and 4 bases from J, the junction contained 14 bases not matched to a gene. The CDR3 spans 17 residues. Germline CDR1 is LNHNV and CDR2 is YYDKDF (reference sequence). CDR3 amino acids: CATSSIGVASGSYEQYF. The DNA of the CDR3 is TGTGCCACCAGCTCCATCGGAGTGGCTAGCGGGAGTTACGAGCAGTACTTC. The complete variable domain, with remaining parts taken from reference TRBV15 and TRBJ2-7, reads DAMVIQNPRYQVTQFGKPVTLSCSQTLNHNVMYWYQQKSSQAPKLLFHYYDKDFNNEADTPDNFQSRRPNTSFCFLDIRSPGLGDTAMYLCATSSIGVASGSYEQYFGPGTRLTVT.

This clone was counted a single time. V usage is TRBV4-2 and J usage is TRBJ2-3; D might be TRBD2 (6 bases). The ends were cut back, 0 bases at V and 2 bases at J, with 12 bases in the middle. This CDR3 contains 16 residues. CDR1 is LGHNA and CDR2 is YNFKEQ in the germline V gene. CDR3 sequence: CASSQDRWGDTDTQYF. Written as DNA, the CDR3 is TGTGCCAGCAGCCAAGATCGTTGGGGGGACACAGATACGCAGTATTTT.

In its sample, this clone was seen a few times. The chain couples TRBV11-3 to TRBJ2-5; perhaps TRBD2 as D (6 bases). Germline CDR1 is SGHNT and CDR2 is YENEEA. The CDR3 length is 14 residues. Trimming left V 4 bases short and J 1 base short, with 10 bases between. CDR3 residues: CASSSPGGQETQYF. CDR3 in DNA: TGTGCCAGCAGCTCCCCCGGGGGCCAAGAGACCCAGTACTTC.

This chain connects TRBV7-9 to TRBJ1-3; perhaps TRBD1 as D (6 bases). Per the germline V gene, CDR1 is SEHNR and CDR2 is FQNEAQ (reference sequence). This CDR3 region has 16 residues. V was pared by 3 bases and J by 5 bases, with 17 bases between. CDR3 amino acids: CASSFRQVLGRNTIYF. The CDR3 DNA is TGTGCCAGCAGCTTCCGACAGGTTTTAGGCCGAAACACCATATATTTT.

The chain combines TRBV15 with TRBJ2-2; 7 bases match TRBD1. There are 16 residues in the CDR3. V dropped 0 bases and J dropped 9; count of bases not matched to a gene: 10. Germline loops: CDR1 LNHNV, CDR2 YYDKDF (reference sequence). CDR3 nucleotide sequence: TGTGCCACCAGCAGAGAGGGGGACAGTATACCCCGGGAGCTGTTTTTT. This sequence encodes CATSREGDSIPRELFF.

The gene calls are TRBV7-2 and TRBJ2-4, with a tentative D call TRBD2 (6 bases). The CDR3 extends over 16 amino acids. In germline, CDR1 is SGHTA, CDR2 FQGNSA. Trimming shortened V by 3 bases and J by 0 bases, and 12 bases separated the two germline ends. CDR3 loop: CASSFNSGLAKNIQYF. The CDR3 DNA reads TGTGCCAGCAGCTTTAATAGCGGACTAGCCAAAAACATTCAGTACTTC.

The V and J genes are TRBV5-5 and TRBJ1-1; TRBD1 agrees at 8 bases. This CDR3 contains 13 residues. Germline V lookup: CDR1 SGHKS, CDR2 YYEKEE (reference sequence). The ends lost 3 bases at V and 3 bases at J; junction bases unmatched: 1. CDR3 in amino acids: CASSWDRYTEAFF. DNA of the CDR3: TGTGCCAGCAGCTGGGACAGGTACACTGAAGCTTTCTTT. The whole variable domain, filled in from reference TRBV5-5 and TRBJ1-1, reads DAGVTQSPTHLIKTRGQQVTLRCSPISGHKSVSWYQQVLGQGPQFIFQYYEKEERGRGNFPDRFSARQFPNYSSELNVNALLLGDSALYLCASSWDRYTEAFFGQGTRLTVV.

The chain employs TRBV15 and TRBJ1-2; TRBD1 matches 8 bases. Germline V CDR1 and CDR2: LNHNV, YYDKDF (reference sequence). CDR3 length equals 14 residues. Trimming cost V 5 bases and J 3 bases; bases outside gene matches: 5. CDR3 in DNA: TGTGCCACCAGCCGGACGACAGGGGACTATGGCTACACCTTC. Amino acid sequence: CATSRTTGDYGYTF.

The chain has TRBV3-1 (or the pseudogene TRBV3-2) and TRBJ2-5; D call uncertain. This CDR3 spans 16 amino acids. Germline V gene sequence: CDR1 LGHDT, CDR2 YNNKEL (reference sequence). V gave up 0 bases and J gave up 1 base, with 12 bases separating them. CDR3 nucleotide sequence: TGTGCCAGCAGCCAAGATGCGGCACCCATCCAAGAGACCCAGTACTTC. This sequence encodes CASSQDAAPIQETQYF.

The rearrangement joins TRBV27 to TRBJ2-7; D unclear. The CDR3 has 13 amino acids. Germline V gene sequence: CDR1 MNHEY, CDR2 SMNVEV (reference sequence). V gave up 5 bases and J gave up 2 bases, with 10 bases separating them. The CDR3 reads CASSSLGAYEQYF. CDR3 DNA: TGTGCCAGCAGTAGTCTAGGAGCCTACGAGCAGTACTTC.

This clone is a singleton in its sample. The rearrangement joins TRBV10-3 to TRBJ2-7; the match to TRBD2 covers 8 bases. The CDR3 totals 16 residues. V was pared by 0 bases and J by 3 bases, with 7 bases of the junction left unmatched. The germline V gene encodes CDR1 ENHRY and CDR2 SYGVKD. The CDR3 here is CAISESGVSGIYEQYF. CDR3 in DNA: TGTGCCATCAGTGAGTCTGGGGTTAGCGGGATCTACGAGCAGTACTTC.

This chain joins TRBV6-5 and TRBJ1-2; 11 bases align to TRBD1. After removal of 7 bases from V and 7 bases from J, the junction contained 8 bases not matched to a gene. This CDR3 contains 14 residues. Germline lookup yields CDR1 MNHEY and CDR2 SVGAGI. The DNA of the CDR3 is TGTGCCAGCAAGGTTGTGGGGACAGGGGGTGGCTACACCTTC. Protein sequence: CASKVVGTGGGYTF.

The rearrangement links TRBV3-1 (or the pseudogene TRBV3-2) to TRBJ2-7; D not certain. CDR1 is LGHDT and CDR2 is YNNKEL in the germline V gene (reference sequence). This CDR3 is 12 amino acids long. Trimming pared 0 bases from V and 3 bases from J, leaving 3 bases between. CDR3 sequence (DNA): TGTGCCAGCAGCCAAGACAGCTACGAGCAGTACTTC. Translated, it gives CASSQDSYEQYF.

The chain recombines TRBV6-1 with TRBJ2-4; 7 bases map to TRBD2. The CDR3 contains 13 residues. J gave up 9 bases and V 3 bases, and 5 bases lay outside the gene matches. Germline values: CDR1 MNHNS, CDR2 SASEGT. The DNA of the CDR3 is TGTGCCAGCAGTGAGGGGCGGGAGCGCATTCAGTACTTC. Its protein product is CASSEGRERIQYF.

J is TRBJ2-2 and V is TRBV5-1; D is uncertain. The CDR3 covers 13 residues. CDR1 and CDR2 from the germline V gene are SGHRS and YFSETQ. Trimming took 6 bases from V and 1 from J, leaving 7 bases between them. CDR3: CASKRGNTGELFF. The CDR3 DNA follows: TGCGCCAGCAAACGCGGGAACACCGGGGAGCTGTTTTTT.

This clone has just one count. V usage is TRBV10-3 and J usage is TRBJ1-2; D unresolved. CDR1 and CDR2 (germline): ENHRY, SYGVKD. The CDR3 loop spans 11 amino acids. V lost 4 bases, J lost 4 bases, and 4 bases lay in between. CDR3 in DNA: TGTGCCATCAGTGCGGGCTATGGCTACACCTTC. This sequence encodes CAISAGYGYTF.

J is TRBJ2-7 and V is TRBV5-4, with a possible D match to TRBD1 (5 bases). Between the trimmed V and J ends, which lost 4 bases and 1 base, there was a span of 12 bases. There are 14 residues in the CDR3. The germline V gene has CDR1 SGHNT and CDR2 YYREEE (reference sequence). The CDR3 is CASSQKSGSYEQYF. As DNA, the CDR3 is TGTGCCAGCAGCCAAAAGTCAGGGTCCTACGAGCAGTACTTC. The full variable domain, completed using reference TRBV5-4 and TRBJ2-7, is ETGVTQSPTHLIKTRGQQVTLRCSSQSGHNTVSWYQQALGQGPQFIFQYYREEENGRGNFPPRFSGLQFPNYSSELNVNALELDDSALYLCASSQKSGSYEQYFGPGTRLTVT.

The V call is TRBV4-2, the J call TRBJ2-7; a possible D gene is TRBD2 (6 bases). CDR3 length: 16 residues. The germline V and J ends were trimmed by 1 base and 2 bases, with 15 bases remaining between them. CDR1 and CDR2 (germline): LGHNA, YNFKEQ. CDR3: CASSQGGGVPTYEQYF. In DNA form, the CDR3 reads TGTGCCAGCAGCCAAGGGGGCGGGGTCCCTACCTACGAGCAGTACTTC.

CDR3 in DNA: TGTGCCAGCAGTGCGGACAGGCCCCACCGTCGCTATGGCTACACCTTC. It translates to CASSADRPHRRYGYTF. This chain uses TRBV5-6 with TRBJ1-2; 7 nucleotides match TRBD1. V lost 5 bases to trimming and J lost 4 bases; unmatched junction nucleotides: 14. CDR1 is SGHDT and CDR2 is YYEEEE in the germline V gene. CDR3 length equals 16 residues.